Each of the 30 T cell receptor beta chains below was sequenced from the same sample in a study of regulatory T cells in long-lasting Graves disease. Library construction for TCR beta used iRepertoire HTBI primers and Arm-PCR of CDR3 regions. TCRdb analysed the multiplex PCR reads with MiXCR anew, one entry per CDR3 protein. The profile shows some 250,000 distinct CDR3 sequences, under 20% of them singletons. Time point defined: newly diagnosed GD, antithyroid drugs for less than 3 months. From PBMCs, RNA was extracted and then used to make the TCR library. The sample also formed part of further work on T cells in Graves' hyperthyroidism and ophthalmopathy.

Sample: peripheral blood mononuclear cells (PBMCs), taken at new diagnosis, from a patient treated with antithyroid drugs. Every receptor here comes from a woman in her 30s with Graves disease.

Many counts were recorded for this clonotype. This rearrangement joins TRBV9 to TRBJ2-5; 8 bases line up with TRBD2. The CDR3 has 14 residues. Germline-derived CDR1 and CDR2 are SGDLS and YYNGEE. V dropped 0 bases and J dropped 7; count of bases not matched to a gene: 5. The CDR3 nucleotides read TGTGCCAGCAGCGTAGTGAACAGCGGGGGGACCCAGTACTTC. It specifies CASSVVNSGGTQYF.

This clonotype was counted ten times or more. The chain uses TRBV9 and TRBJ2-5; D may be TRBD1 (8 bases). V lost 1 base, J lost 5 bases, and 21 bases lay in between. Germline CDR1 reads SGDLS; CDR2 reads YYNGEE. This CDR3 is built from 17 residues. The CDR3 sequence: CASSVRGGQGAGETQYF. DNA of the CDR3: TGTGCCAGCAGCGTACGGGGAGGGCAGGGGGCTGGGGAGACCCAGTACTTC.

Ten or more counts support this clonotype. The genes are TRBV5-4 and TRBJ2-7; D is possibly TRBD1 (7 bases). CDR3 size: 16 residues. Germline V CDR1 and CDR2: SGHNT, YYREEE (reference sequence). Between the trimmed V and J ends, which lost 4 bases and 7 bases, there was a span of 24 bases. The CDR3 loop is CASSTPGGTDLREQYF. DNA for the CDR3: TGTGCCAGCAGCACCCCGGGCGGGACAGACCTACGAGAGCAGTACTTC. The variable domain in full, with the rest retrieved from reference TRBV5-4 and TRBJ2-7, is ETGVTQSPTHLIKTRGQQVTLRCSSQSGHNTVSWYQQALGQGPQFIFQYYREEENGRGNFPPRFSGLQFPNYSSELNVNALELDDSALYLCASSTPGGTDLREQYFGPGTRLTVT.

V is TRBV3-1 and J is TRBJ1-3; TRBD1 aligns across 7 bases. Germline trimming cut 6 bases from V and 4 bases from J; bases unmatched to any gene: 9. This CDR3 is 15 amino acids long. The germline gives CDR1 LGHDT, CDR2 YNNKEL (reference sequence). This CDR3 is CASSPATGVGNTIYF. CDR3 DNA sequence: TGTGCCAGCAGTCCAGCCACAGGGGTCGGAAACACCATATATTTT. The variable domain in full, with the rest retrieved from reference TRBV3-1 and TRBJ1-3, is DTAVSQTPKYLVTQMGNDKSIKCEQNLGHDTMYWYKQDSKKFLKIMFSYNNKELIINETVPNRFSPKSPDKAHLNLHINSLELGDSAVYFCASSPATGVGNTIYFGEGSWLTVV.

In this sample, this clonotype turned up many times. The chain employs TRBV20-1 and TRBJ1-2, with 9 nucleotides matching TRBD1. The CDR3 loop spans 12 amino acids. The V segment lost 5 bases and the J segment 7 bases; nucleotides outside the gene matches: 5. CDR1 DFQATT and CDR2 SNEGSKA come from the germline V gene (reference sequence). This CDR3 is CSARTGEGGYTF. The CDR3 region has the DNA TGCAGTGCTCGGACAGGGGAGGGTGGCTACACCTTC.

This chain links TRBV29-1 with TRBJ2-1; D not resolved. CDR1 is SQVTM, CDR2 ANQGSEA, per germline. The CDR3 is made up of 10 amino acids. V was cut by 5 bases and J by 7 bases, with 6 bases left in between. CDR3 DNA: TGCAGCGTTTGGAATAATGAGCAGTTCTTC. It codes for CSVWNNEQFF.

This clonotype was picked up a small number of times. The chain recombines TRBV12-5 with TRBJ2-3; D ambiguous. V lost 3 bases to trimming and J lost 8 bases, with 6 bases between them. From germline, CDR1 is LGHNT and CDR2 FRNRAP. This CDR3 is built from 11 residues. The CDR3 coding sequence is TGTGCTAGTGGTTTACGTGGTACGCAGTATTTT. This sequence encodes CASGLRGTQYF.

Ten or more counts support this clonotype. An end of the junction does not agree with germline; a read error may underlie this. The V gene is TRBV5-1, the J gene TRBJ1-4; maybe TRBD1 (6 bases). The V gene's germline CDR1 is SGHRS and CDR2 YFSETQ. The CDR3 spans 18 residues. The CDR3 loop is CARGTPGHPNKSNENLFF. CDR3 DNA sequence: TGCGCCAGAGGGACTCCGGGACACCCGAACAAAAGTAATGAAAACCTGTTTTTT.

Many counts were recorded for this clonotype. Written as DNA, the CDR3 is TGCAGCGTTGTTACAGGGGGCGGTCAGCCCCAGCATTTT. This gives the protein CSVVTGGGQPQHF. This chain joins TRBV29-1 and TRBJ1-5, with TRBD1 matching 9 bases. Germline lookup yields CDR1 SQVTM and CDR2 ANQGSEA. V was pared by 4 bases and J by 6 bases, with 4 bases of the junction left unmatched. This CDR3 is 13 amino acids long. Combining the CDR3 with reference TRBV29-1 and TRBJ1-5 gives the whole variable domain SAVISQKPSRDICQRGTSLTIQCQVDSQVTMMFWYRQQPGQSLTLIATANQGSEATYESGFVIDKFPISRPNLTFSTLTVSNMSPEDSSIYLCSVVTGGGQPQHFGDGTRLSIL.

For this clonotype: A much larger clone sits a single nucleotide away, making a read error possible. The conserved phenylalanine or tryptophan normally closing the CDR3 is absent here, so this likely arose from a read error. J is TRBJ1-5 and V is TRBV19; perhaps TRBD1 as D (5 bases). CDR3 length equals 15 residues. Trimming stripped 2 bases from V and 2 bases from J, with 10 bases between. Germline V gene data show CDR1 as LNHDA and CDR2 as SQIVND (reference sequence). CDR3 sequence (DNA): TGTGCCAGTAGTATAATGAGGGGCGGCAATCAGCCCCAGCATTCT. Its protein is CASSIMRGGNQPQHS.

This clonotype was detected a few times. This chain uses TRBV27 with TRBJ1-2; D is uncertain. Trimming cost V 7 bases and J 7 bases, with 13 bases left between them. Germline CDR1 MNHEY, CDR2 SMNVEV (reference sequence). The CDR3 extends over 12 amino acids. The CDR3 region has the DNA TGTGCCAGCAAGGAGGGTTCGGGTGGCTACACCTTC. Its translation: CASKEGSGGYTF.

This clonotype was seen at least ten times. The V call is TRBV18, the J call TRBJ2-3, with 9 bases lining up with TRBD1. The CDR3 sequence is 14 residues long. V was pared by 2 bases and J by 4 bases, with 1 base of the junction left unmatched. The germline CDR1 and CDR2 sequences are KGHSH and LQKENI. For the CDR3, the DNA is TGTGCCAGCTCACCAGGGACAGGGCCAGATACGCAGTATTTT. It codes for CASSPGTGPDTQYF.

With regard to this clonotype: Being one base from a much bigger clone, this may be a read error. This rearrangement joins TRBV7-9 to TRBJ1-2, with a possible D match to TRBD1 (5 bases). This CDR3 has 17 residues. Germline V gene data show CDR1 as SEHNR and CDR2 as FQNEAQ (reference sequence). Trimming took 4 bases from V and 7 from J, leaving 25 bases between them. CDR3: CASSSWDAAAVLSGYTF. CDR3 nucleotides: TGTGCCAGCAGCTCCTGGGACGCCGCGGCGGTTCTGAGTGGCTACACCTTC. The full variable domain, with the rest looked up from reference TRBV7-9 and TRBJ1-2, is DTGVSQNPRHKITKRGQNVTFRCDPISEHNRLYWYRQTLGQGPEFLTYFQNEAQLEKSRLLSDRFSAERPKGSFSTLEIQRTEQGDSAMYLCASSSWDAAAVLSGYTFGSGTRLTVV.

This chain uses TRBV19 with TRBJ1-5; D unresolved. The CDR3 loop spans 11 amino acids. The V gene's germline CDR1 is LNHDA and CDR2 SQIVND (reference sequence). Written as DNA, the CDR3 is TGTCGAAGTGAAAACAATCAGCCCCAGCATTTT. It encodes CRSENNQPQHF. The entire variable domain, with the rest obtained from reference TRBV19 and TRBJ1-5, is as follows: DGGITQSPKYLFRKEGQNVTLSCEQNLNHDAMYWYRQDPGQGLRLIYYSQIVNDFQKGDIAEGYSVSREKKESFPLTVTSAQKNPTAFYLCRSENNQPQHFGDGTRLSIL.

The chain combines TRBV11-2 with TRBJ2-5; D ambiguous. Trimming removed 4 bases at V and 3 bases at J, with 6 bases between. This CDR3 region has 12 residues. Germline V gene sequence: CDR1 SGHAT, CDR2 FQNNGV. The CDR3 reads CASSSLKETQYF. CDR3 coding DNA: TGTGCCAGCAGCTCTTTAAAAGAGACCCAGTACTTC. Based on the CDR3 plus reference TRBV11-2 and TRBJ2-5, the full variable domain is EAGVAQSPRYKIIEKRQSVAFWCNPISGHATLYWYQQILGQGPKLLIQFQNNGVVDDSQLPKDRFSAERLKGVDSTLKIQPAKLEDSAVYLCASSSLKETQYFGPGTRLLVL.

In this sample, this clonotype turned up many times. The V gene is TRBV11-3, the J gene TRBJ2-2, with D possibly being TRBD1 or TRBD2 (5 bases each). V was trimmed by 5 bases and J by 1 base, leaving 17 bases between them. The CDR3 consists of 17 residues. Looked up from germline, CDR1 is SGHNT and CDR2 is YENEEA. CDR3 bases: TGTGCCAGCAGCCTATCAGGATGGGACGGGAACACCGGGGAGCTGTTTTTT. Its protein product is CASSLSGWDGNTGELFF.

This clonotype was counted ten times or more. This chain uses TRBV4-1 with TRBJ2-5; no reliable D call. The CDR3 contains 13 residues. Germline V lookup: CDR1 MGHRA, CDR2 YSYEKL. The ends were cut back, 1 base at V and 4 bases at J, with 7 bases in the middle. The CDR3 nucleotides read TGCGCCAGCAGCCAAGTTCCCAGAGAGACCCAGTACTTC. As protein: CASSQVPRETQYF.

At least ten counts were recorded for this clonotype. The chain carries TRBV7-6 and TRBJ2-3, with 10 bases lining up with TRBD2. CDR3 size: 14 residues. Germline V gene data show CDR1 as SGHVS and CDR2 as FNYEAQ. With V trimmed by 8 bases and J by 4 bases, 6 bases remained unmatched. CDR3 DNA: TGTGCCAGCCAGGGTAGCGGGGGGCCAGATACGCAGTATTTT. Translating gives CASQGSGGPDTQYF.

This clonotype was seen at least ten times. The chain has TRBV6-2 or TRBV6-3 and TRBJ2-3, with TRBD2 identical over 7 bases. Germline assignment: CDR1 MNHEY and CDR2 SVGEGT. The CDR3 has 19 residues. Trimming removed 2 bases from V and 0 bases from J; junction bases left unmatched: 14. This chain's CDR3 is CASSYAGVGVRPSTDTQYF. In nucleotides, the CDR3 is TGTGCCAGCAGTTACGCGGGGGTGGGGGTTCGTCCTAGCACAGATACGCAGTATTTT.

Many counts were recorded for this clonotype. The gene calls are TRBV7-9 and TRBJ2-5; D is perhaps TRBD1 or TRBD2 (6 bases each). The CDR3 runs to 16 residues. With 4 bases removed from V and 5 bases from J, the gap between germline ends came to 20 bases. Germline V gene data show CDR1 as SEHNR and CDR2 as FQNEAQ (reference sequence). Here the CDR3 DNA reads TGTGCCAGCAGCTCGACGCTTAGGGGGGTGTGGGAGACCCAGTACTTC. It translates to CASSSTLRGVWETQYF.

This clonotype was detected many times. V gene TRBV20-1 combines with J gene TRBJ1-4; a weak D match, TRBD1 (5 bases). CDR3 length: 14 amino acids. The germline V and J ends were trimmed by 6 bases and 8 bases, with 19 bases remaining between them. CDR1 and CDR2 from the germline V gene are DFQATT and SNEGSKA (reference sequence). The CDR3 protein is CSAPRGGGGEKLFF. CDR3 sequence (DNA): TGCAGTGCCCCCCGGGGGGGGGGAGGGGAAAAACTGTTTTTT.

In its sample, this clonotype was seen many times. This chain links TRBV6-2 or TRBV6-3 with TRBJ1-2, with a possible D match to TRBD1 (5 bases). V lost 6 bases, J lost 4 bases, and 12 bases lay in between. The V gene's germline CDR1 is MNHEY and CDR2 SVGEGT. This CDR3 spans 13 amino acids. DNA of the CDR3: TGTGCCAGCAGATTGGGACCGACCTATGGCTACACCTTC. It codes for CASRLGPTYGYTF.

In this sample, this clonotype turned up many times. The V call is TRBV27, the J call TRBJ1-1; no reliable D call. The CDR3 totals 13 residues. V shed 4 bases and J shed 11 bases, with 17 bases lying between them. Per the germline V gene, CDR1 is MNHEY and CDR2 is SMNVEV (reference sequence). CDR3 residues: CASSYGVVSEAFF. Here the CDR3 DNA reads TGTGCCAGCAGTTACGGGGTAGTATCAGAGGCTTTCTTT.

This clonotype was picked up many times. V and J are TRBV4-1 and TRBJ1-1, with D uncertain. Trimming removed 0 bases from V and 1 base from J, with 12 bases in between. This CDR3 is 16 amino acids long. CDR1 and CDR2 from the germline V gene are MGHRA and YSYEKL. CDR3 amino acids: CASSQEGSRQNTEAFF. The DNA of the CDR3 is TGCGCCAGCAGCCAAGAAGGGTCACGGCAGAACACTGAAGCTTTCTTT.

Ten or more counts support this clonotype. This chain connects TRBV28 to TRBJ1-3; D might be TRBD1 (6 bases). Trimming removed 6 bases at V and 1 base at J, with 16 bases between. In germline, CDR1 is MDHEN, CDR2 SYDVKM. The length of the CDR3 is 16 residues. For the CDR3, the DNA is TGTGCCAGCAGGAAGGGACCGAGGGGGTCTGGAAACACCATATATTTT. Translated, it gives CASRKGPRGSGNTIYF.

This clonotype has a count of ten or more. The chain employs TRBV7-9 and TRBJ2-2; 8 bases are shared with TRBD1. Germline V gene data show CDR1 as SEHNR and CDR2 as FQNEAQ (reference sequence). The CDR3 loop spans 16 amino acids. Unmatched junction bases numbered 1, after V lost 0 bases and J lost 1 base. The CDR3: CASSLAGTGNTGELFF. CDR3 nucleotide sequence: TGTGCCAGCAGCTTAGCCGGGACAGGGAACACCGGGGAGCTGTTTTTT.

This clonotype has only a few counts. CDR3 bases: TGTGCCAGCAGCTTGGGAATCGGGACAGTCGACGAGCAGTACTTC. Translating it yields CASSLGIGTVDEQYF. The rearrangement links TRBV5-6 to TRBJ2-7, with 7 bases matching TRBD1. Per germline, CDR1 SGHDT and CDR2 YYEEEE. The CDR3 sequence is 15 residues long. Losses at the gene ends were 0 bases for V and 5 bases for J; bases not matched to a gene: 8.

Notes on this clonotype: A read error is possible here, since a much larger clone lies one base away. The chain recombines TRBV5-5 with TRBJ2-2; 8 bases align to TRBD1. The V gene's germline CDR1 is SGHKS and CDR2 YYEKEE (reference sequence). The CDR3 contains 17 residues. The CDR3, as DNA: TGTGCCAGCAGCTTTGCTACAGGGGGTACGAGTACCGGGGAGCCGTTTTTT. It translates to CASSFATGGTSTGEPFF.

In regard to this clonotype: A clone one base away is much larger, so this may be a read error. This chain joins TRBV5-1 and TRBJ1-5; D is possibly TRBD1 (5 bases). Deletions cut 6 bases from V and 7 bases from J, with 20 bases between. Germline CDR1 and CDR2: SGHRS and YFSETQ. This CDR3 is built from 15 residues. In nucleotides, the CDR3 is TGCGCCAGCAACCCAACCGGGACCCAAGGGCAGCCCCAGCATTTT. Protein: CASNPTGTQGQPQHF. The entire variable domain, with the rest obtained from reference TRBV5-1 and TRBJ1-5, is as follows: KAGVTQTPRYLIKTRGQQVTLSCSPISGHRSVSWYQQTPGQGLQFLFEYFSETQRNKGNFPGRFSGRQFSNSRSEMNVSTLELGDSALYLCASNPTGTQGQPQHFGDGTRLSIL.

The sample holds a few counts of this clonotype. The gene calls are TRBV20-1 and TRBJ2-3; 10 nucleotides line up with TRBD2. Germline CDR1 reads DFQATT; CDR2 reads SNEGSKA (reference sequence). The CDR3 loop spans 14 amino acids. V shed 7 bases, J shed 6 bases, and the junction held 10 bases outside the gene matches. CDR3 DNA sequence: TGCAGTGAGTCGAGCGGGGGGGCCACCGATACGCAGTATTTT. Protein sequence: CSESSGGATDTQYF.